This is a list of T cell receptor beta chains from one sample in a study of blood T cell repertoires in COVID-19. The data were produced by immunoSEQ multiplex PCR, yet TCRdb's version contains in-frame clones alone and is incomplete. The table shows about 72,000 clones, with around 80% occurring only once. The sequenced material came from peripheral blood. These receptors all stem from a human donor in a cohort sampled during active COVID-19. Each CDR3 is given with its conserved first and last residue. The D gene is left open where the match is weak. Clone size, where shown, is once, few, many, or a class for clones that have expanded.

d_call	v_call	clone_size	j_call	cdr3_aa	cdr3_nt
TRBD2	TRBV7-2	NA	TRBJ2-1	CASSLVIGGTYNEQFF	TGTGCCAGCAGCTTAGTAATCGGGGGGACCTACAATGAGCAGTTCTTC
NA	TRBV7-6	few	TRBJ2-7	CASSFTDRTYEQYF	TGTGCCAGCAGCTTTACAGACAGGACCTACGAGCAGTACTTC
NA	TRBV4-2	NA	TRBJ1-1	CASSQEQVVYTEAFF	TGTGCCAGCAGCCAAGAACAGGTTGTGTACACTGAAGCTTTCTTT
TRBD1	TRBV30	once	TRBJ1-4	CAWSALTGFEKLFF	TGTGCCTGGAGTGCATTGACAGGGTTTGAAAAACTGTTTTTT
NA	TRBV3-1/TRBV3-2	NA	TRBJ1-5	CASSLSQDSNQPQHF	TGTGCCAGCAGCCTATCGCAGGATAGCAATCAGCCCCAGCATTTT
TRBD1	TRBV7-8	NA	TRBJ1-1	CASSPRQGVDTEAFF	TGTGCCAGCAGCCCCCGACAGGGGGTGGACACTGAAGCTTTCTTT
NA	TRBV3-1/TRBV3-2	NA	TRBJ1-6	CASVQGSPLHF	TGTGCCAGCGTCCAGGGATCACCCCTCCACTTT
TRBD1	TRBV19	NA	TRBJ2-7	CASSQPGQGSTGLSYEQYF	TGTGCCAGTAGCCAACCGGGACAGGGATCGACTGGCCTCTCCTACGAGCAGTACTTC
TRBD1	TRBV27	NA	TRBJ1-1	CASSLKGWDSQAFF	TGTGCCAGCAGTTTAAAAGGCTGGGACAGCCAAGCTTTCTTT
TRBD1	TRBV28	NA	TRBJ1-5	CASSAPTGGEQPQHF	TGTGCCAGCAGTGCCCCTACAGGGGGCGAACAGCCCCAGCATTTT
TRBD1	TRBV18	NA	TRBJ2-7	CASSGTGLLEQYF	TGTGCCAGCTCAGGGACAGGGCTTTTAGAGCAGTACTTC
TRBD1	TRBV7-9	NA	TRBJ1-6	CASSATGSSYNSPLHF	TGTGCCAGCAGCGCGACAGGGAGCTCCTATAATTCACCCCTCCACTTT
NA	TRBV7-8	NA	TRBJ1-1	CASRTPVFGLYTEAFF	TGTGCCAGCAGGACACCGGTTTTCGGTTTGTACACTGAAGCTTTCTTT
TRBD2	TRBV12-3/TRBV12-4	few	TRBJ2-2	CASGREYTGELFF	TGTGCCAGCGGGCGGGAGTACACCGGGGAGCTGTTTTTT
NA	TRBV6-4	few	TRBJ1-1	CASTLDHAGNTEAFF	TGTGCCAGCACACTGGATCATGCAGGGAACACTGAAGCTTTCTTT
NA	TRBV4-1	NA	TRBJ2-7	CASSQEIADWGEGSIVEQYF	TGCGCCAGCAGCCAAGAAATCGCGGACTGGGGGGAAGGTTCTATTGTCGAGCAGTACTTC
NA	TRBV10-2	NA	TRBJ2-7	CASMPGGGPRHEQYF	TGCGCCAGCATGCCGGGCGGGGGCCCCAGGCACGAGCAGTACTTC
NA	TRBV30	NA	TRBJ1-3	CAWAAASDGSIYF	TGTGCCTGGGCAGCAGCTTCAGACGGGTCCATATATTTT
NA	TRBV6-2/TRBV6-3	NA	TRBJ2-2	CASSYSAQSPTGELFF	TGTGCCAGCAGTTACTCAGCCCAATCCCCGACCGGGGAGCTGTTTTTT
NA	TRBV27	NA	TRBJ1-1	CASRPQLNTEAFF	TGTGCCAGCAGACCCCAACTTAACACTGAAGCTTTCTTT
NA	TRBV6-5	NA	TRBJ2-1	CASSRWGDPYNEQFF	TGTGCCAGCAGCAGGTGGGGAGACCCCTACAATGAGCAGTTCTTC
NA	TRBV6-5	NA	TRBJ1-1	CASRGNSPPNTEAFF	TGTGCCAGCAGAGGTAACAGCCCTCCAAACACTGAAGCTTTCTTT
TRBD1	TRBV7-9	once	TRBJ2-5	CASSLAQGLWETQYF	TGTGCCAGCAGCTTAGCACAGGGGCTTTGGGAGACCCAGTACTTC
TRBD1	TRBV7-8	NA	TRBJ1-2	CASSLSQGAHGYTF	TGTGCCAGCAGCTTATCACAGGGGGCGCATGGCTACACCTTC
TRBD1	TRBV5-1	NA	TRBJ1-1	CASSPGQGDTEAFF	TGCGCCAGCAGCCCGGGGCAGGGGGACACTGAAGCTTTCTTT
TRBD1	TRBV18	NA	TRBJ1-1	CASSTGARTEAFF	TGTGCCAGCTCAACAGGGGCCCGCACTGAAGCTTTCTTT
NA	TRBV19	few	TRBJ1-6	CASSIEPGSSPLHF	TGTGCCAGTAGTATAGAACCGGGTTCCTCACCCCTCCACTTT
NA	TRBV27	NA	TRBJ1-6	CARGPHSPLHF	TGTGCCAGGGGGCCCCATTCACCCCTCCACTTT
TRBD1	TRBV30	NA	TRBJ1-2	CAWSSDRVDYGYTF	TGTGCCTGGAGTAGCGACAGGGTGGACTATGGCTACACCTTC
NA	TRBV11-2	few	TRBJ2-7	CASTNENPEQYF	TGTGCCAGCACCAACGAGAATCCCGAGCAGTACTTC
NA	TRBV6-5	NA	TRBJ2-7	CASSYRGASRGEQYF	TGTGCCAGCAGTTACCGGGGGGCTAGTCGGGGGGAGCAGTACTTC
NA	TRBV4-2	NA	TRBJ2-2	CASSRYSGIDFTGELFF	TGTGCCAGCAGTCGTTACTCCGGGATTGACTTCACCGGGGAGCTGTTTTTT
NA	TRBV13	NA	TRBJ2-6	CASSLGLSGANVLTF	TGTGCCAGCAGCTTAGGTCTCTCTGGGGCCAACGTCCTGACTTTC
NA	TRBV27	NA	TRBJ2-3	CASSLKQITDTQYF	TGTGCCAGCAGTTTAAAACAGATCACAGATACGCAGTATTTT
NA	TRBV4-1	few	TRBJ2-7	CASGDSRGGSTYEQYF	TGCGCCAGCGGGGACTCCCGGGGCGGGTCTACCTACGAGCAGTACTTC
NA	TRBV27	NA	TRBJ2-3	CASSLRRDTDTQYF	TGTGCCAGCAGTCTTAGGAGAGACACAGATACGCAGTATTTT
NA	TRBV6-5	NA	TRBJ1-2	CASRRGSNYGYTF	TGTGCCAGCAGGAGGGGGTCTAACTATGGCTACACCTTC
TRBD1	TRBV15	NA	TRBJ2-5	CATTLDRGRETQYF	TGTGCCACCACCCTCGACAGGGGAAGAGAGACCCAGTACTTC
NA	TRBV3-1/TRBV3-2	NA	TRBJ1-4	CASRDSGMKDEKLFF	TGTGCCAGCAGGGATTCCGGGATGAAGGATGAAAAACTGTTTTTT
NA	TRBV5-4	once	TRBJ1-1	CASSLRTGLGAEAFF	TGTGCCAGCAGCCTAAGAACAGGGCTCGGCGCTGAAGCTTTCTTT
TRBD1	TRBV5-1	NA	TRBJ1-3	CASSLARQGSGNTIYF	TGCGCCAGCAGCTTGGCCAGACAGGGGTCTGGAAACACCATATATTTT
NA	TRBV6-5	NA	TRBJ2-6	CASSKAGTGANVLTF	TGTGCCAGCAGTAAGGCAGGGACAGGGGCCAACGTCCTGACTTTC
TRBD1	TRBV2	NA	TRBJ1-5	CASRGQGASQPQHF	TGTGCCAGCAGGGGACAGGGGGCTAGTCAGCCCCAGCATTTT
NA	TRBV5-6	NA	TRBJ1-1	CASSRMTTDTEAFF	TGTGCCAGCAGCCGAATGACGACAGACACTGAAGCTTTCTTT
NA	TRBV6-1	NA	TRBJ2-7	CASSETWSYREQYF	TGTGCCAGCAGTGAAACTTGGTCGTACAGGGAGCAGTACTTC
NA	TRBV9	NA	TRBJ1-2	CASSVGVYRSNYGYTF	TGTGCCAGCAGCGTAGGAGTGTACAGAAGCAACTATGGCTACACCTTC
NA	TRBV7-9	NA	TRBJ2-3	CASSSYGEVADTQYF	TGTGCCAGCAGCTCTTACGGTGAAGTAGCAGATACGCAGTATTTT
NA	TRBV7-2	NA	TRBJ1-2	CASSSSPGGNTF	TGTGCCAGCAGCTCCTCGCCGGGGGGAAACACCTTC
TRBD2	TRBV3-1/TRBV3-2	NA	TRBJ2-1	CASSSLAGGTSYNEQFF	TGTGCCAGCAGCTCACTAGCGGGGGGCACATCCTACAATGAGCAGTTCTTC
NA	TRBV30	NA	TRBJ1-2	CAGPSGGARDGYTF	TGTGCCGGGCCCTCTGGGGGGGCGAGGGATGGCTACACCTTC
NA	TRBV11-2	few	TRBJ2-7	CASSPSRGPYEQYF	TGTGCCAGCAGCCCAAGCAGGGGCCCCTACGAGCAGTACTTC
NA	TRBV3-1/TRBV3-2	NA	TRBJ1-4	CASSPTQGERNEKLFF	TGTGCCAGCAGTCCCACCCAAGGGGAAAGGAATGAAAAACTGTTTTTT
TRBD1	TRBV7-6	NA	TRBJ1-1	CASSPNRGPGTEAFF	TGTGCCAGCAGCCCAAACAGGGGGCCGGGCACTGAAGCTTTCTTT
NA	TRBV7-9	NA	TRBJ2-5	CASSPNGGRRETQYF	TGTGCCAGCAGCCCAAACGGAGGGAGAAGGGAGACCCAGTACTTC
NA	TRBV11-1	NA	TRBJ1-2	CASSFQGTYGYTF	TGTGCCAGCAGCTTTCAGGGAACCTATGGCTACACCTTC
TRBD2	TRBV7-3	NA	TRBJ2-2	CASSLQAGGATGELFF	TGTGCCAGCAGCTTACAAGCGGGGGGTGCCACCGGGGAGCTGTTTTTT
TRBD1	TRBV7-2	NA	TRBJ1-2	CASSQTGGYGYTF	TGTGCCAGCAGCCAGACAGGGGGCTATGGCTACACCTTC
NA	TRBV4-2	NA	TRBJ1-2	CASSPSGEGGYGYTF	TGTGCCAGCAGCCCGTCGGGGGAGGGTGGCTATGGCTACACCTTC
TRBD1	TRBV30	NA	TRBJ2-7	CAWERGTGSYEQYF	TGTGCCTGGGAGAGGGGGACAGGATCCTACGAGCAGTACTTC
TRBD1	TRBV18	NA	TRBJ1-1	CASSLGQGANTEAFF	TGTGCCAGCTCACTGGGACAGGGGGCAAACACTGAAGCTTTCTTT